This TCR beta chain emerged from a study of shared clonotypes between healthy human individuals. Genomic DNA of every subset was divided equally among multiple immunoSEQ plates. Sequencing used immunoSEQ multiplex PCR; TCRdb keeps in-frame clones, though not all of them. The sample has roughly 510,000 clones, nearly 80% seen once. The germline V and J ends were trimmed by 5 bases and 4 bases, with 14 bases remaining between them. Germline V CDR1 and CDR2: MNHEY, SMNVEV (reference sequence). The CDR3 sequence is 14 residues long. This receptor was obtained from a woman between 35 and 50 years old in good health. Some clones in this sample may be carry-over from other donors' samples. The sample comprised PBMCs. This chain connects TRBV27 to TRBJ2-5; TRBD2 might be the D (6 bases). Written as DNA, the CDR3 is TGTGCCAGCAGTCCCTCCCGGCGGGGAGAGACCCAGTACTTC. Translated: CASSPSRRGETQYF.